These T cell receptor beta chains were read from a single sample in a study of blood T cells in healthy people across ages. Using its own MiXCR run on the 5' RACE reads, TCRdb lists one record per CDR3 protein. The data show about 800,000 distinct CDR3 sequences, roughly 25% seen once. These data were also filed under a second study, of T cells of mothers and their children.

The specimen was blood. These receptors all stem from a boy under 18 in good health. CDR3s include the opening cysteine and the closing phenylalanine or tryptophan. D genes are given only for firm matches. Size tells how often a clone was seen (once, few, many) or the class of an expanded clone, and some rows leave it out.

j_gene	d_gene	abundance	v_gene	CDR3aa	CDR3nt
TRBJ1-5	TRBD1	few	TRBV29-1	CSARTGANQPQHF	TGCAGCGCCCGGACAGGGGCCAATCAGCCCCAGCATTTT
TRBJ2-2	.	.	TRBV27	CASTLIGTGELFF	TGTGCCAGCACTTTAATAGGTACCGGGGAGCTGTTTTTT
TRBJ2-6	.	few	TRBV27	CASSPSGVRVLTF	TGTGCCAGCAGCCCATCCGGGGTAAGGGTCCTGACTTTC
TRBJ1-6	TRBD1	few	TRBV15	CATSRQGQDSPLHF	TGTGCCACCAGCCGACAGGGGCAGGATTCACCCCTCCACTTT
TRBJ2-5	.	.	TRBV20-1	CSARNPASGGGEETQYF	TGCAGTGCTAGGAACCCCGCGTCTGGCGGCGGGGAAGAGACCCAGTACTTC
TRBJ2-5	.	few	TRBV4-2	CASSQDTGTSETQYF	TGTGCCAGCAGCCAAGATACCGGGACATCAGAGACCCAGTACTTC
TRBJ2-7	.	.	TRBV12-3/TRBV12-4	CASSSAFTYEQYF	TGTGCCAGCAGTTCTGCGTTCACCTACGAGCAGTACTTC
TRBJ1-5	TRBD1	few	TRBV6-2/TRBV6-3	CASRGQALGGNQPQHF	TGTGCCAGCAGAGGACAGGCCCTGGGTGGCAATCAGCCCCAGCATTTT
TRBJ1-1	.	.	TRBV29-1	CSSGGPLVGMNTEAFF	TGCAGCAGTGGGGGGCCCCTCGTAGGAATGAACACTGAAGCTTTCTTT
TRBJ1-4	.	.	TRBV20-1	CSARVGGNEKLFF	TGCAGTGCTAGAGTTGGGGGAAACGAAAAACTGTTTTTT
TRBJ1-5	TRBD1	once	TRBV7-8	CASSHDRGSLQPQHF	TGTGCCAGCAGCCACGACAGGGGAAGTCTTCAGCCCCAGCATTTT
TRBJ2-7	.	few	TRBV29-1	CSVDWSGEGEQYF	TGCAGCGTTGACTGGTCAGGGGAGGGCGAGCAGTACTTC
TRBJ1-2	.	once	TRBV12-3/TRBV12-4	CASSLKPGLNYGYTF	TGTGCCAGCAGTTTAAAACCAGGGCTTAACTATGGCTACACCTTC
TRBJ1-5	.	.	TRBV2	CASSDGVKNSNQPQHF	TGTGCCAGCAGTGATGGGGTGAAAAATAGCAATCAGCCCCAGCATTTT
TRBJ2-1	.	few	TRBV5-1	CASPPLGNEQFF	TGCGCCAGCCCTCCCTTGGGGAATGAGCAGTTCTTC
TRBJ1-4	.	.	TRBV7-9	CASQAKGMANEKLFF	TGTGCCAGCCAAGCGAAGGGAATGGCTAATGAAAAACTGTTTTTT
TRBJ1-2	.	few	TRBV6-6	CASSPDMNGYTF	TGTGCCAGCAGCCCAGACATGAATGGCTACACCTTC
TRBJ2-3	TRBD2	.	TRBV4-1	CASSPLELADTDTQYF	TGCGCCAGCAGCCCTCTAGAACTAGCGGACACAGATACGCAGTATTTT
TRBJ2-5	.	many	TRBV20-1	CSARDRAASRSYF	TGCAGTGCTAGAGATCGGGCGGCTTCAAGGTCGTACTTC
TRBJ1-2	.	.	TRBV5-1	CASAAGTSGGYTF	TGCGCCAGCGCGGCGGGGACCAGCGGGGGCTACACCTTC
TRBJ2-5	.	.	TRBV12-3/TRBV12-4	CASNPGDYQETQYF	TGTGCCAGCAATCCCGGCGACTACCAAGAGACCCAGTACTTC
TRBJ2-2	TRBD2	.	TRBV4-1	CASSQAPYDFIRVAGTNTGELFF	TGCGCCAGCAGCCAGGCTCCCTACGACTTCATTCGGGTAGCGGGAACGAACACCGGGGAGCTGTTTTTT
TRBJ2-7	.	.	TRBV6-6	CASSALFEQYF	TGTGCCAGCAGCGCCTTGTTTGAGCAGTACTTC
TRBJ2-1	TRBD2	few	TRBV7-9	CASSKGLVTDEQFF	TGTGCCAGCAGCAAGGGACTAGTGACCGATGAGCAGTTCTTC
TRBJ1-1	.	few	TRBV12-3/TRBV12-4	CASSPGRTRVGPEAFF	TGTGCCAGCAGCCCCGGGAGGACCCGGGTTGGGCCTGAAGCTTTCTTT
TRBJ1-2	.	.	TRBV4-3	CASSQDRDNYGYTF	TGCGCCAGCAGCCAAGACCGGGACAACTATGGCTACACCTTC
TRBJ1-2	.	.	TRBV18	CASSSQDSANCGYTF	TGTGCCAGCTCCTCACAGGACAGCGCTAACTGTGGCTACACCTTC
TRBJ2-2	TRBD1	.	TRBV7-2	CASRLTGTENTGELFF	TGTGCCAGCAGACTAACCGGGACAGAAAACACCGGGGAGCTGTTTTTT
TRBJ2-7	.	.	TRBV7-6	CAIPSLTYEQYF	TGTGCCATCCCAAGTCTGACCTACGAGCAGTACTTC
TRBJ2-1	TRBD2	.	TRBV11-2	CASSHAIAGGPDEQFF	TGTGCCAGCAGCCACGCTATAGCGGGAGGGCCCGATGAGCAGTTCTTC